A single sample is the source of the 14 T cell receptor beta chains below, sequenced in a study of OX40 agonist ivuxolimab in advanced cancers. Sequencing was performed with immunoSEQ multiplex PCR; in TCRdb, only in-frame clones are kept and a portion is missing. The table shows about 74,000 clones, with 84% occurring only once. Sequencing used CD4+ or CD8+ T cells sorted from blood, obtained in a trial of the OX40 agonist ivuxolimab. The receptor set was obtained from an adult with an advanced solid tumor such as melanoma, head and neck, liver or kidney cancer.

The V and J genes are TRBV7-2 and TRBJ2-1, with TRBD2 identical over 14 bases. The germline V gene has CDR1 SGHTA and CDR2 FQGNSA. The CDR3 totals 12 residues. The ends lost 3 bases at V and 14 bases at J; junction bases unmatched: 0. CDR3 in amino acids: CASSLTSGGEFF. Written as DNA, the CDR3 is TGTGCCAGCAGCTTGACTAGCGGGGGGGAGTTCTTC.

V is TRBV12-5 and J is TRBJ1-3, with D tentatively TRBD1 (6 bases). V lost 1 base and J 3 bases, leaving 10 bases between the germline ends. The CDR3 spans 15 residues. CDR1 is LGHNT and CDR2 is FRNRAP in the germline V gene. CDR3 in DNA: TGTGCTAGTGGTTTGGACAGGGCTGGTGGAAACACCATATATTTT. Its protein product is CASGLDRAGGNTIYF.

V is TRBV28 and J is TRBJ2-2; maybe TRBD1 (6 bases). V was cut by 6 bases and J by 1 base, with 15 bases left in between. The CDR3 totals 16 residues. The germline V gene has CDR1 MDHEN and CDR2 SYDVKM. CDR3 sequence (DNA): TGTGCCAGCAGAACCACAGGGTGGGAGAACACCGGGGAGCTGTTTTTT. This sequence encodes CASRTTGWENTGELFF.

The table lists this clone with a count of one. For the CDR3, the DNA is TGTGCCAGCAGTGAAATAGCGGGACGGCTAGCCAAAAACATTCAGTACTTC. Translating it yields CASSEIAGRLAKNIQYF. The V and J genes are TRBV6-1 and TRBJ2-4; 8 bases fit TRBD2. The V segment lost 2 bases and the J segment 0 bases; nucleotides outside the gene matches: 6. Germline V gene lookup returns CDR1 MNHNS and CDR2 SASEGT. This CDR3 has 17 residues.

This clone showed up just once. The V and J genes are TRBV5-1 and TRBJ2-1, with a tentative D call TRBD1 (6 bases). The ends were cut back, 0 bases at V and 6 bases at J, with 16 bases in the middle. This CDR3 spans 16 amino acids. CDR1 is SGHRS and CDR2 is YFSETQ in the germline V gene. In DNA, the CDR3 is TGCGCCAGCAGCTTGGCGGGTACAGGGTACGGCAATGAGCAGTTCTTC. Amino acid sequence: CASSLAGTGYGNEQFF. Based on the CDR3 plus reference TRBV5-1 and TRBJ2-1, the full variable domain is KAGVTQTPRYLIKTRGQQVTLSCSPISGHRSVSWYQQTPGQGLQFLFEYFSETQRNKGNFPGRFSGRQFSNSRSEMNVSTLELGDSALYLCASSLAGTGYGNEQFFGPGTRLTVL.

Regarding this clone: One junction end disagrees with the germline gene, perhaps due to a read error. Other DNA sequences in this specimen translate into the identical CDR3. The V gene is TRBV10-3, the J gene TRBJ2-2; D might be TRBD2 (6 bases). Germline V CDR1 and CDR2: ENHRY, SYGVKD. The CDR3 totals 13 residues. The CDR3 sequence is CAIKLGAGGELFF. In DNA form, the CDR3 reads TGTGCCATCAAACTGGGCGCTGGCGGGGAGCTATTTTTT.

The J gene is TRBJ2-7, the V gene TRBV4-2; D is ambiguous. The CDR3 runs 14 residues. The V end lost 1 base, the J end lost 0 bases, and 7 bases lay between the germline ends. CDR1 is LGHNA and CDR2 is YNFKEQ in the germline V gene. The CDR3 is CASSQVENSYEQYF. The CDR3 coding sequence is TGTGCCAGCAGCCAAGTGGAAAACTCCTACGAGCAGTACTTC.

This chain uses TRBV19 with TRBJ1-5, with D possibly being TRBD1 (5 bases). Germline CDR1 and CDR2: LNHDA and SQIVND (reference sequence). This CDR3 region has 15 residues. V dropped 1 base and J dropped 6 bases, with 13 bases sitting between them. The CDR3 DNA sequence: TGTGCCAGTAGTATAGGCAGGGTTTGGAGTCAGCCCCAGCATTTT. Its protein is CASSIGRVWSQPQHF.

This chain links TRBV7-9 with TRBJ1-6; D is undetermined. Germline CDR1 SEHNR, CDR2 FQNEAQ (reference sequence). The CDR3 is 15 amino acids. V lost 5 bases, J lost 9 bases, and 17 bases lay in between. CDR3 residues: CASSQEGGLASPLHF. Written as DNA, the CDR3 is TGTGCCAGCAGCCAAGAGGGAGGTTTGGCTTCACCCCTCCACTTT.

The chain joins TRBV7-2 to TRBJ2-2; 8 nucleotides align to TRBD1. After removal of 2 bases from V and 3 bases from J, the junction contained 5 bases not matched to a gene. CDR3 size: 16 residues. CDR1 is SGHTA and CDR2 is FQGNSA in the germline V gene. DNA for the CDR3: TGTGCCAGCAGCTTACTCCGGACAGGGTACACCGGGGAGCTGTTTTTT. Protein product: CASSLLRTGYTGELFF.

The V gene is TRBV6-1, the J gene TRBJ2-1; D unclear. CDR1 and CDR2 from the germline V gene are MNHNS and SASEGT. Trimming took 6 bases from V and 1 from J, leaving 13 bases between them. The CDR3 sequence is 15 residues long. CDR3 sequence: CASSLQPRSYNEQFF. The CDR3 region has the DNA TGTGCCAGCAGCTTACAGCCTCGATCCTACAATGAGCAGTTCTTC.

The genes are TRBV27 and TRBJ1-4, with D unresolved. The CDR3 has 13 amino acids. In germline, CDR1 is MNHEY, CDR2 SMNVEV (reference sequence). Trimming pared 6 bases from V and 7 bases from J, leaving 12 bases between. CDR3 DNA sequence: TGTGCCAGCAGAGAGTGGGATGGTGAAAAACTGTTTTTT. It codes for CASREWDGEKLFF.

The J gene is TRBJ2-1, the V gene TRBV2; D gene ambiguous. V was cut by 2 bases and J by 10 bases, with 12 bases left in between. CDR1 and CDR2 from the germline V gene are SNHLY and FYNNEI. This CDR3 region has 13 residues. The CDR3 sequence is CASSEFPSAEQFF. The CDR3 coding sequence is TGTGCCAGCAGTGAATTCCCTTCGGCCGAGCAGTTCTTC.

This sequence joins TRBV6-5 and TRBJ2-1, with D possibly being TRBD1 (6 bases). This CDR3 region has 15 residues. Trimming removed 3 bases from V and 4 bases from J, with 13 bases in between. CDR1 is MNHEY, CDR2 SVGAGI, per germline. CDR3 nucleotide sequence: TGTGCCAGCAGTTATGGTGGGGGCCTTTACAATGAGCAGTTCTTC. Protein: CASSYGGGLYNEQFF.